This T cell receptor (beta chain) was profiled in a study of OX40 agonist ivuxolimab in advanced cancers. Study information: Participants averaged approximately 65 years of age (range about 23 to 80) and were 75% to 90% male.

Assay: immunoSEQ multiplex PCR; the TCRdb copy retains only in-frame clones and omits some. In the table there are some 60,000 clones, 85% of which are singletons. Excluded were patients having autoimmune disease history or systemic immunosuppression. The source is an adult with an advanced solid tumor such as melanoma, head and neck, liver or kidney cancer. Sample: CD4+ or CD8+ T cells sorted from blood, taken in a trial of the OX40 agonist ivuxolimab.

The chain's CDR3 is CASHKEDQPQHF. The CDR3 DNA reads TGTGCCAGCCATAAAGAGGATCAGCCCCAGCATTTT. The V gene is TRBV19, the J gene TRBJ1-5; D remains unclear. The CDR3 runs to 12 residues. With 9 bases removed from V and 5 bases from J, the gap between germline ends came to 11 bases. In germline, CDR1 is LNHDA, CDR2 SQIVND (reference sequence).